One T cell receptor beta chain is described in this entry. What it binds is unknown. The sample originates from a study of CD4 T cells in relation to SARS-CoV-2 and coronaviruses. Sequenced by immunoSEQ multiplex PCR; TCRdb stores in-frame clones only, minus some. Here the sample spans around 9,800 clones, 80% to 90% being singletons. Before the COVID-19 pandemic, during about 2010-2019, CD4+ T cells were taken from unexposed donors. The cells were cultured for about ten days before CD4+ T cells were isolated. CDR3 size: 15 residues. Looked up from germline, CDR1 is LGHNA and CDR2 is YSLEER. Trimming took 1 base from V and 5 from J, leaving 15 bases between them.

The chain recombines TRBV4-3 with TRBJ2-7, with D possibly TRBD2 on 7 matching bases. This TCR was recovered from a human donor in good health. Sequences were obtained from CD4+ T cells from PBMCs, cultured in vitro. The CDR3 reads CASSQVERGGHEQYF. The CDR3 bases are TGCGCCAGCAGCCAAGTGGAGAGGGGGGGCCACGAGCAGTACTTC.